The rows below give T cell receptor beta chains drawn from one sample of a study of T cell responses to AZD1222 COVID-19 vaccine. Libraries were prepared by immunoSEQ multiplex PCR; TCRdb keeps only in-frame clonotypes and omits some of them. The table records about 84,000 clones, 87% of them present only once. The sequences come from peripheral blood, collected on day 0 of AZD1222 vaccination. The receptor source for this set is an adult in good health. Both conserved end residues are part of each CDR3. The D gene is left open where the match is weak. Clone size, where shown, is once, few, many, or a class for clones that have expanded.

>TRBJ1-1|.|.|TRBV13
CASSTRLGVNTEAFF
TGTGCCAGCAGCACCCGGCTTGGGGTGAACACTGAAGCTTTCTTT
>TRBJ2-7|.|.|TRBV11-2
CASSLERGTYEQYF
TGTGCCAGCAGCTTAGAGCGCGGGACTTACGAGCAGTACTTC
>TRBJ1-2|TRBD1|.|TRBV5-6
CASSRGQGNYGYTF
TGTGCCAGCAGCCGCGGACAGGGAAACTATGGCTACACCTTC
>TRBJ2-5|TRBD2|.|TRBV7-2
CASSQTSGSLTQYF
TGTGCCAGCAGCCAGACTAGCGGGAGTCTAACCCAGTACTTC
>TRBJ2-7|.|few|TRBV29-1
CSAAGSYEQYF
TGCAGCGCTGCGGGTTCCTACGAGCAGTACTTC
>TRBJ2-1|.|once|TRBV12-5
CASGSTGRDKVNEQFF
TGTGCTAGTGGTTCTACGGGTCGGGATAAGGTCAATGAGCAGTTCTTC
>TRBJ2-2|TRBD2|.|TRBV19
CASSTAGTSGSGELFF
TGTGCCAGTAGTACAGCCGGGACTAGCGGGTCCGGGGAGCTGTTTTTT
>TRBJ1-2|TRBD1|.|TRBV7-2
CASNSGQGDYGYTF
TGTGCCAGCAACTCTGGACAGGGCGACTATGGCTACACCTTC
>TRBJ1-3|.|.|TRBV19
CATTWGSGNTIYF
TGTGCCACGACCTGGGGGTCAGGAAACACCATATATTTT
>TRBJ1-4|.|.|TRBV12-3/TRBV12-4
CASSRAEKLFF
TGTGCCAGCTCCAGGGCGGAAAAACTGTTTTTT
>TRBJ1-2|TRBD1|.|TRBV27
CASSPPLGQGGYGYTF
TGTGCCAGCAGTCCACCCCTCGGACAGGGGGGATATGGCTACACCTTC
>TRBJ2-2|.|once|TRBV11-2
CASSPLVFGELFF
TGTGCCAGCAGCCCCCTGGTCTTTGGGGAGCTGTTTTTT
>TRBJ2-7|TRBD2|.|TRBV7-8
CASSLFGLAGGRYEQYF
TGTGCCAGCAGCTTATTCGGACTAGCGGGAGGGCGCTACGAGCAGTACTTC
>TRBJ2-7|TRBD2|.|TRBV27
CASSLKVPTSGNYEQYF
TGTGCCAGCAGTTTAAAGGTTCCCACTAGCGGAAACTACGAGCAGTACTTC
>TRBJ2-3|.|.|TRBV2
CASSARDTQYF
TGTGCCAGCAGTGCTAGGGATACGCAGTATTTT
>TRBJ2-1|TRBD2|.|TRBV10-2
CASRLGTSEYNEQFF
TGCGCCAGCAGGCTGGGGACTAGTGAGTATAATGAGCAGTTCTTC
>TRBJ1-1|.|.|TRBV29-1
CSVEATEAFF
TGCAGCGTTGAGGCCACTGAAGCTTTCTTT
>TRBJ1-4|TRBD1|.|TRBV5-1
CASSFQGGNEKLFF
TGCGCCAGCAGTTTTCAGGGGGGAAATGAAAAACTGTTTTTT
>TRBJ2-2|.|.|TRBV20-1
CSASIVGAKNTGELFF
TGCAGTGCTAGTATTGTAGGGGCGAAGAACACCGGGGAGCTGTTTTTT
>TRBJ1-1|.|.|TRBV21-1
CASSPRQGAGTEAFF
TGTGCCAGCAGCCCGCGACAGGGGGCAGGAACTGAAGCTTTCTTT
>TRBJ1-4|.|.|TRBV18
CASSQADGILDEKLFF
TGTGCCAGCTCACAGGCCGACGGGATTCTGGATGAAAAACTGTTTTTT
>TRBJ1-5|.|.|TRBV3-1/TRBV3-2
CARTLRGTGPTYSNQPQHF
TGTGCCAGAACCCTTAGGGGTACAGGGCCGACTTATAGCAATCAGCCCCAGCATTTT
>TRBJ2-7|.|.|TRBV24-1
CGLPIDSYEQYF
TGTGGCCTCCCGATAGACTCCTACGAGCAGTACTTC
>TRBJ1-1|.|.|TRBV7-9
CASSLEPNTEAFF
TGTGCCAGCAGCTTAGAACCGAACACTGAAGCTTTCTTT
>TRBJ2-3|.|.|TRBV5-1
CASYKGSTDTQYF
TGCGCCAGTTATAAAGGGTCCACAGATACGCAGTATTTT
>TRBJ1-2|.|.|TRBV30
CAWRGSVGPNGGYTF
TGTGCCTGGAGAGGGTCTGTGGGGCCTAACGGGGGCTACACCTTC
>TRBJ1-1|.|.|TRBV25-1
CASSEYEVNTEAFF
TGTGCCAGCAGTGAATATGAGGTGAACACTGAAGCTTTCTTT
>TRBJ2-2|.|.|TRBV2
CASSTRRSTTGELFF
TGTGCCAGCAGTACCCGCCGGTCTACCACCGGGGAGCTGTTTTTT
>TRBJ1-1|.|.|TRBV29-1
CSVWGHPVNTEAFF
TGCAGCGTTTGGGGACACCCGGTGAACACTGAAGCTTTCTTT
>TRBJ2-1|.|.|TRBV18
CASSLRTNSYNEQFF
TGTGCCAGCTCACTACGGACTAACTCCTACAATGAGCAGTTCTTC
>TRBJ2-7|TRBD2|.|TRBV3-1/TRBV3-2
CASSQGSGRRYEQYF
TGTGCCAGCAGCCAGGGGAGCGGGAGACGCTACGAGCAGTACTTC
>TRBJ1-1|.|.|TRBV7-9
CASSLGIDGTEAFF
TGTGCCAGCAGCTTAGGGATTGATGGCACTGAAGCTTTCTTT
>TRBJ1-1|TRBD1|.|TRBV6-6
CASSWDRGSSTEAFF
TGTGCCAGCAGTTGGGACAGGGGGTCCAGCACTGAAGCTTTCTTT
>TRBJ1-1|.|.|TRBV7-2
CASSTGQMNTEAFF
TGTGCCAGCAGCACAGGACAGATGAACACTGAAGCTTTCTTT
>TRBJ1-2|TRBD1|once|TRBV10-3
CAISDKDRGIYGYTF
TGTGCCATCAGTGATAAGGACAGGGGGATCTATGGCTACACCTTC
>TRBJ1-1|.|.|TRBV7-8
CASSLRVGDTEAFF
TGTGCCAGCAGCTTAAGAGTTGGGGACACTGAAGCTTTCTTT
>TRBJ2-1|TRBD2|.|TRBV9
CASSVGSGSRNEQFF
TGTGCCAGCAGCGTAGGTAGCGGGAGTCGAAATGAGCAGTTCTTC
>TRBJ2-3|.|.|TRBV7-9
CASSLPATDTQYF
TGTGCCAGCAGCTTACCGGCTACAGATACGCAGTATTTT
>TRBJ1-2|.|.|TRBV19
CASSIGGAPNYGYTF
TGTGCCAGTAGTATCGGGGGTGCGCCTAACTATGGCTACACCTTC
>TRBJ1-5|.|.|TRBV6-5
CASSYSAGNNQPQHF
TGTGCCAGCAGTTACTCGGCGGGTAACAATCAGCCCCAGCATTTT
>TRBJ1-6|.|.|TRBV2
CASNTGRWGNSPLHF
TGTGCCAGCAATACAGGACGATGGGGCAATTCACCCCTCCACTTT
>TRBJ2-2|TRBD1|.|TRBV7-6
CASSRFPGQGAGYTGELFF
TGTGCCAGCAGTCGATTTCCGGGACAGGGGGCCGGGTACACCGGGGAGCTGTTTTTT
>TRBJ2-2|TRBD2|.|TRBV7-9
CASPSVRDYYTGELFF
TGTGCCAGCCCCTCCGTCCGGGACTATTACACCGGGGAGCTGTTTTTT
>TRBJ2-7|.|.|TRBV30
CAWTGIYEQYF
TGTGCCTGGACTGGAATTTACGAGCAGTACTTC
>TRBJ2-3|TRBD2|.|TRBV5-1
CASSSLAGAGDTQYF
TGCGCCAGCAGCTCCCTAGCGGGAGCTGGAGATACGCAGTATTTT
>TRBJ1-1|.|.|TRBV25-1
CASSERILGNTEAFF
TGTGCCAGCAGTGAGAGAATCCTGGGGAACACTGAAGCTTTCTTT